This T cell receptor beta chain was sequenced for a study of CD8 T cells in Susac syndrome. Reverse transcription of roughly 0.45 to 1 ug RNA used random hexamers. An immunoSEQ multiplex PCR generated amplified TCR beta CDR3 products spanning 54 Vbeta and 13 Jbeta. One entry per CDR3 protein, called by TCRdb with MiXCR from the immunoSEQ multiplex PCR reads. The table includes 150,000 to 200,000 distinct CDR3 sequences, 85% to 95% detected once. Turning to this clonotype: As yet, its antigen is unknown.

The CDR3 is made up of 15 amino acids. The germline gives CDR1 SGHRS, CDR2 YFSETQ. J lost 4 bases, V lost 3 bases, and 4 bases had no gene match. Negative isolation yielded the CD8+ and CD4+ T cells, while FACS enriched the TEMRA cells. Whole-study results and caveats: The study recognized that the number of individuals in its TCR sequencing and HLA analysis was relatively small.

This clonotype was sampled from a human donor in good health. V gene TRBV5-1 combines with J gene TRBJ2-2, with 9 positions matching TRBD1. Sequenced material: CD4+ T cells from PBMCs. CDR3 in amino acids: CASSSGTGLTGELFF. The CDR3 DNA is TGCGCCAGCAGCTCGGGGACAGGGCTCACCGGGGAGCTGTTTTTT.